Listed below are T cell receptor beta chains from one sample, sequenced in a study of T cell responses to AZD1222 COVID-19 vaccine. Measured with immunoSEQ multiplex PCR; TCRdb has only the in-frame clones, and not every one. The table shows roughly 150,000 clones, with approximately 91% occurring only once. Here the sequenced sample was peripheral blood, taken 28 days after the second AZD1222 dose. Source of these receptors: an adult who received the AZD1222 COVID-19 vaccine. Each CDR3 is given with its conserved first and last residue. Fields, in order: D gene, V gene, J gene, clone size, CDR3 protein, CDR3 DNA. D genes are given only for firm matches. Size is omitted from some rows. Given values are once, few, many or a class for expanded clones.

-,TRBV4-3,TRBJ1-3,few,CASSQDSPRAGNTIYF,TGCGCCAGCAGCCAAGACAGCCCCAGGGCTGGAAACACCATATATTTT
TRBD2,TRBV6-4,TRBJ2-3,-,CASSKKVVVAGGLCTDTQYF,TGTGCCAGCAGCAAAAAAGTGGTGGTAGCGGGGGGGCTATGCACAGATACGCAGTATTTT
-,TRBV9,TRBJ2-3,-,CASSVDGGNTDTQYF,TGTGCCAGCAGCGTAGACGGCGGTAACACAGATACGCAGTATTTT
-,TRBV28,TRBJ1-3,-,CASSLAMEGAGNTIYF,TGTGCCAGCAGTTTGGCTATGGAAGGGGCTGGAAACACCATATATTTT
-,TRBV14,TRBJ2-3,-,CASSQVWGAPTDTQYF,TGTGCCAGCAGCCAAGTGTGGGGGGCGCCTACAGATACGCAGTATTTT
-,TRBV19,TRBJ1-1,-,CASSIGGGPEAFF,TGTGCCAGTAGTATAGGCGGGGGCCCTGAAGCTTTCTTT
-,TRBV2,TRBJ1-6,-,CASRAFRDRDNSPLHF,TGTGCCAGCAGAGCCTTCCGGGACCGGGATAATTCACCCCTCCACTTT
-,TRBV5-8,TRBJ1-1,-,CASSLAELLGAFF,TGTGCCAGCAGCTTGGCCGAGTTATTGGGAGCTTTCTTT
TRBD1,TRBV6-5,TRBJ1-5,-,CASRDRGYSNQPQHF,TGTGCCAGCAGGGACAGGGGCTATAGCAATCAGCCCCAGCATTTT
TRBD1,TRBV27,TRBJ1-5,-,CASSGQGGSNQPQHF,TGTGCCAGCAGTGGACAGGGAGGTAGCAATCAGCCCCAGCATTTT
-,TRBV4-2,TRBJ1-1,-,CASSRGPNTEAFF,TGTGCCAGCAGCCGGGGCCCGAACACTGAAGCTTTCTTT
-,TRBV27,TRBJ2-3,-,CASSLYLGQGTDTQYF,TGTGCCAGCAGTTTATATCTGGGACAAGGCACAGATACGCAGTATTTT
TRBD1,TRBV6-4,TRBJ2-4,-,CASSETTEGQRTVGNIQYF,TGTGCCAGCAGCGAAACGACCGAGGGACAGCGGACCGTCGGAAACATTCAGTACTTC
TRBD1,TRBV3-1/TRBV3-2,TRBJ2-5,-,CASSPGWDRGRETQYF,TGTGCCAGCAGCCCCGGATGGGACAGGGGGCGAGAGACCCAGTACTTC
-,TRBV7-8,TRBJ1-6,-,CASSWMVENSPLHF,TGTGCCAGCAGCTGGATGGTGGAGAATTCACCCCTCCACTTT
TRBD2,TRBV19,TRBJ2-1,-,CASTHILAGGYNEQFF,TGTGCCAGTACCCACATACTAGCGGGTGGCTACAATGAGCAGTTCTTC
TRBD1,TRBV2,TRBJ1-5,-,CASSVLAGGISNQPQHF,TGTGCCAGCAGTGTTCTGGCAGGGGGCATTAGCAATCAGCCCCAGCATTTT
-,TRBV2,TRBJ2-5,-,CASSEEGMETQYF,TGTGCCAGCAGTGAAGAGGGTATGGAGACCCAGTACTTC
-,TRBV7-9,TRBJ1-6,-,CASSSTGSYNSPLHF,TGTGCCAGCAGCTCAACAGGCTCCTATAATTCACCCCTCCACTTT
-,TRBV19,TRBJ1-6,-,CASSTPDRRNSPLHF,TGTGCCAGTAGTACCCCCGACAGGCGAAATTCACCCCTCCACTTT
-,TRBV2,TRBJ1-5,-,CASSPQSGNQPQHF,TGTGCCAGCAGTCCTCAGTCCGGTAATCAGCCCCAGCATTTT
TRBD1,TRBV3-1/TRBV3-2,TRBJ2-2,-,CASSGGQPPWSGTGELFF,TGTGCCAGCAGCGGGGGACAGCCCCCGTGGAGTGGCACCGGGGAGCTGTTTTTT
TRBD2,TRBV20-1,TRBJ2-3,-,CSASGGRGFGDTQYF,TGCAGTGCTAGTGGGGGGAGGGGCTTTGGAGATACGCAGTATTTT
TRBD1,TRBV6-4,TRBJ2-2,many,CASSSGQGNTGELFF,TGTGCCAGCAGTTCGGGACAGGGAAACACCGGGGAGCTGTTTTTT
-,TRBV2,TRBJ2-7,-,CASTGRSRAYEQYF,TGTGCCAGCACCGGGCGGTCCAGGGCCTACGAGCAGTACTTC
-,TRBV9,TRBJ2-7,-,CASSVGAGLYEQYF,TGTGCCAGCAGCGTAGGGGCAGGACTATACGAGCAGTACTTC
-,TRBV19,TRBJ2-1,-,CATNRASWGSEQFF,TGTGCCACAAACCGGGCCTCATGGGGGTCTGAGCAGTTCTTC
TRBD1,TRBV27,TRBJ1-5,-,CASSFGQGAQPQHF,TGTGCCAGCAGTTTCGGGCAGGGGGCTCAGCCCCAGCATTTT
TRBD1,TRBV7-8,TRBJ1-1,once,CASSLVLQGATFF,TGTGCCAGCAGCTTAGTTCTCCAGGGGGCAACTTTCTTT
-,TRBV2,TRBJ1-5,once,CASSAGRASNQPQHF,TGTGCCAGCAGTGCTGGACGGGCTAGCAATCAGCCCCAGCATTTT
TRBD2,TRBV6-5,TRBJ2-5,-,CASSYSRGTETQYF,TGTGCCAGCAGTTACTCGCGGGGGACTGAGACCCAGTACTTC
-,TRBV6-2/TRBV6-3,TRBJ1-2,-,CASSALVSYGYTF,TGTGCCAGCAGTGCATTGGTCTCCTATGGCTACACCTTC